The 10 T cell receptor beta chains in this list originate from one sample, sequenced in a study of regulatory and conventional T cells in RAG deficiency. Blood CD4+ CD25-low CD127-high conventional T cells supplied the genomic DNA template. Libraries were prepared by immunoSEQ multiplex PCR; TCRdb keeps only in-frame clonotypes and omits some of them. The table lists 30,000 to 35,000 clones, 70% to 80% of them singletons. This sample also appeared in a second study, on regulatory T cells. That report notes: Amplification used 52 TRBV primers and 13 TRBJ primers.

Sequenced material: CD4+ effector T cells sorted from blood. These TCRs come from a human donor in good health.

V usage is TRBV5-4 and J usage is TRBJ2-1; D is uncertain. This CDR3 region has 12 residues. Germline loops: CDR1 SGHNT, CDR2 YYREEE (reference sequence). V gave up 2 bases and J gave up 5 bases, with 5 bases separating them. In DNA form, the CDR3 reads TGTGCCAGCAGCTTCTCACACAATGAGCAGTTCTTC. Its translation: CASSFSHNEQFF.

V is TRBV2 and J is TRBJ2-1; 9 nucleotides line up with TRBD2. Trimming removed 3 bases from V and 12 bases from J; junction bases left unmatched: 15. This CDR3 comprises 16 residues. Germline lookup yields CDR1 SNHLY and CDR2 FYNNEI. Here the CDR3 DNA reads TGTGCCAGCAGTGACCGGCGACTAGCGGCGGGTTTCGGGCAGTTCTTC. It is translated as CASSDRRLAAGFGQFF.

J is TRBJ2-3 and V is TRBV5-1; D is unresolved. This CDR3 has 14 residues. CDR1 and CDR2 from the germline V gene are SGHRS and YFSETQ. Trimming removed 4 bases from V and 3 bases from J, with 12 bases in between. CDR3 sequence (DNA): TGCGCCAGCAGCCCAGGTGGGCGGACAGATACGCAGTATTTT. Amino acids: CASSPGGRTDTQYF.

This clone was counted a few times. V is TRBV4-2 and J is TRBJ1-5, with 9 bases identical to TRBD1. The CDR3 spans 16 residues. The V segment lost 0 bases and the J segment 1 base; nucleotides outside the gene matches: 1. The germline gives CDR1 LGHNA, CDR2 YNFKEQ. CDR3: CASSQDDRGSNQPQHF. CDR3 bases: TGTGCCAGCAGCCAAGATGACAGGGGGAGCAATCAGCCCCAGCATTTT.

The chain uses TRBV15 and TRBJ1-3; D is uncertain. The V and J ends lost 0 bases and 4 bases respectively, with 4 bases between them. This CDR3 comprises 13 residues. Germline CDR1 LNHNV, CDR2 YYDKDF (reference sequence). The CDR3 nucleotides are TGTGCCACCAGCAGAGAGGTCGGAAACACCATATATTTT. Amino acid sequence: CATSREVGNTIYF.

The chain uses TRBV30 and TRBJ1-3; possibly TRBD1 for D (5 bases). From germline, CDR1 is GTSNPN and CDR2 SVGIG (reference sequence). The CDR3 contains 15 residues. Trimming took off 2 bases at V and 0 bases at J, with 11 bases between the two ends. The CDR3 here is CAWSHPTVSGNTIYF. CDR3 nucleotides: TGTGCCTGGAGTCATCCGACAGTCTCTGGAAACACCATATATTTT.

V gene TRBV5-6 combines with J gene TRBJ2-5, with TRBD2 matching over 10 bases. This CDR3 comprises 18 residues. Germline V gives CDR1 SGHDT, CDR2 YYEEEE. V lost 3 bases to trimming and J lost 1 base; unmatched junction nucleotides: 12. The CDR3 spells CASSSGGRGLAFQETQYF. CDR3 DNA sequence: TGTGCCAGCAGCTCCGGCGGGAGGGGACTAGCGTTCCAAGAGACCCAGTACTTC.

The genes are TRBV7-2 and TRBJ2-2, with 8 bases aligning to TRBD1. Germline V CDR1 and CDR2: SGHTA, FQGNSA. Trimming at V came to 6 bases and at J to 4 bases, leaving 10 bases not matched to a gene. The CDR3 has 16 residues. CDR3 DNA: TGTGCCAGCAGACCACAGGGGGTCAGAAGCACCGGGGAGCTGTTTTTT. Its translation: CASRPQGVRSTGELFF.

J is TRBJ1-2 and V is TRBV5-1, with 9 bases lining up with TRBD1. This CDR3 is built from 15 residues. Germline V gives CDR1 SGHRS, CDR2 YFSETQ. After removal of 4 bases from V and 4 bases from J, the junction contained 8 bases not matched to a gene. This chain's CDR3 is CASSRGDRDSYGYTF. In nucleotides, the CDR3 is TGCGCCAGCAGCCGGGGGGACAGGGACAGCTATGGCTACACCTTC.

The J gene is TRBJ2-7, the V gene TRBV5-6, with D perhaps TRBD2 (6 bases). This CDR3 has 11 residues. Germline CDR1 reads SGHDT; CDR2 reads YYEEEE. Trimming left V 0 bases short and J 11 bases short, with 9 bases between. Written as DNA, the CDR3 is TGTGCCAGCAGCTTGGGTATAGCGGAGTACTTC. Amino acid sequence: CASSLGIAEYF. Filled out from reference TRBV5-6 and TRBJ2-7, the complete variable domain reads DAGVTQSPTHLIKTRGQQVTLRCSPKSGHDTVSWYQQALGQGPQFIFQYYEEEERQRGNFPDRFSGHQFPNYSSELNVNALLLGDSALYLCASSLGIAEYFGPGTRLTVT.